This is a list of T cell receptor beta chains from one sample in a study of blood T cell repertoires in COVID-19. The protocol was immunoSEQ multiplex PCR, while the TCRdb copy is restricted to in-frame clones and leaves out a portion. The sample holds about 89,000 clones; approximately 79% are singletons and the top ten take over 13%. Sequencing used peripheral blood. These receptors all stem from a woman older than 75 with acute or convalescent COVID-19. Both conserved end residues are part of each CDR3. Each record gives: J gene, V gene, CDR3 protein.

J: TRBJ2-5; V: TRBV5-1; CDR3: CASSPTGTVNVPQETQYF
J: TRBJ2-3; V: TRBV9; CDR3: CASSPHRLAGGSDTQYF
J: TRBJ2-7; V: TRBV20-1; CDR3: CSASGGDSYEQYF
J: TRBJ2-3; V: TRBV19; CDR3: CASSPQTDTQYF
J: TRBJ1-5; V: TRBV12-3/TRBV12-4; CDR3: CASSLTGNQPQHF
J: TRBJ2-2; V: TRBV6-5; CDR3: CASSYQGLANTGELFF
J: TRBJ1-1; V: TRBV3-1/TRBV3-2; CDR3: CASSQDGDKDTEAFF
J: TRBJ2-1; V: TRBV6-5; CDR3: CASGRVNEQFF
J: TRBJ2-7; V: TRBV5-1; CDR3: CASSLERGSFGEQYF
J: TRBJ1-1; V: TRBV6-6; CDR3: CASRRTGGVGTEAFF